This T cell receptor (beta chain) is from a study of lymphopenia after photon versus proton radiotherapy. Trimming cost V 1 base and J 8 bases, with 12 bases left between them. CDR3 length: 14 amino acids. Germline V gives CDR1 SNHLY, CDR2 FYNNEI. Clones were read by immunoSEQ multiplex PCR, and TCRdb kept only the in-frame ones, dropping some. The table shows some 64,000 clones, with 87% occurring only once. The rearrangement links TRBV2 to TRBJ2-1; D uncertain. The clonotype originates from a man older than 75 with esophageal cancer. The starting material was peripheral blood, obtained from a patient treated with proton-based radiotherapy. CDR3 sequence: CASSEDLIGDEQFF. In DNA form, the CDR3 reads TGTGCCAGCAGTGAAGACCTGATAGGCGATGAGCAGTTCTTC.